This T cell receptor beta chain was documented in a study of blood T cell repertoires in COVID-19 (dated by TCRdb to about 2020). Notes on the research overall: Samples from collaborators originated in the United States, Italy and Spain and spanned both the acute and convalescent phases of COVID-19. The prospective study material was composed of cDNA or gDNA derived from T cells, B-cell-depleted T cells, or PBMCs. Deeply sampled blood TCRbeta repertoires from subjects exposed to, actively infected with, or recovered from COVID-19 were included in the dataset. The repertoires were released in a freely available public database meant as a resource for research on the immune response to SARS-CoV-2. The samples were drawn from two sources: the first 160 participants of the ongoing ImmuneRACE study, and approximately 1,300 subjects contributed by 6 global collaborators. Nearly every sample came with metadata listing a de-identified subject ID, COVID-19 status, age in years and sex. Where available, HLA class I and class II types were obtained from metadata supplied by the sample provider rather than from assay-based typing.

The immunoSEQ Assay, a bias-controlled multiplex PCR, was used to amplify TCRbeta CDR3 regions from genomic DNA. Per the source publication's procedure: The number of nucleated cells in each sample was estimated from the amplification of reference gene primers within the assay. Sequence reads were collapsed and filtered to measure the absolute abundance of every unique TCRbeta CDR3 rearrangement. Productive Simpson clonality was computed per sample as the square root of Simpson's diversity index over productive rearrangements. Imported from immuneACCESS, the table was reduced by TCRdb to in-frame sequences with V and J called. These copies leave out some clones; in studies compared against another copy, an unresolved V gene accounts for under half, and the cause of the remainder is not known. That table supplies the V and J calls and clone size; D and trimming were determined from the DNA. Recorded for this sample are 80,000 or so clones; approximately 90% of them occurred a single time. The top ten hold about 2% of the sample.

What the research found in general, with its limitations: Clinical and demographic metadata were provided uncurated, with the amount varying by source and participant.

Collaborating institutions collected whole blood in K2EDTA tubes following their own protocols. For TCRbeta analysis, collaborators shipped samples in one of three forms: frozen whole blood, isolated PBMCs, or DNA extracted from either of those sample types. Trimming takes 5 bases from V and 5 bases from J, and the germline ends sit 13 bases apart. There are 13 amino acids in the CDR3, from cysteine to phenylalanine inclusive. The kept DNA is CDR3 alone, 39 bases in frame from the first base. Via the germline V gene, CDR1 is SGDLS and CDR2 YYNGEE. Turning to this clone: It has no known antigen specificity. No much larger clone is present one base from it, and per-base qualities are unavailable.

The sequence joins TRBV9 to TRBJ2-5; 5 matching bases give a weak D call of TRBD1. The sequenced sample was peripheral blood. The TCR comes from a man aged 45 to 65 with acute or convalescent COVID-19. The sequenced DNA: TGTGCCAGCAGGGACACCCGGTCTGAGACCCAGTACTTC. Its amino acids are CASRDTRSETQYF.